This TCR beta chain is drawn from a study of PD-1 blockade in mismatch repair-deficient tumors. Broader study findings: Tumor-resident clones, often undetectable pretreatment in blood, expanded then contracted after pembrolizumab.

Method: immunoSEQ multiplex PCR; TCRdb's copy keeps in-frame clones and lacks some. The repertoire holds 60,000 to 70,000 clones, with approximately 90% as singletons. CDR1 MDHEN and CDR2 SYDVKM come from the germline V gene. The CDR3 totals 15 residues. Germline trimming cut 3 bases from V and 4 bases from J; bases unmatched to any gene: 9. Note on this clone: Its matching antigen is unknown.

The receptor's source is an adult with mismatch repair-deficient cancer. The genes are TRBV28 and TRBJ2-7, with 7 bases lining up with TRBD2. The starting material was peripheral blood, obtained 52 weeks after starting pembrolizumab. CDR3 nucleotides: TGTGCCAGCAGTTTCCGCCTAGCGGCGACTTACGAGCAGTACTTC. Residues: CASSFRLAATYEQYF. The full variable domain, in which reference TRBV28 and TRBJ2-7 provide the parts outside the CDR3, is DVKVTQSSRYLVKRTGEKVFLECVQDMDHENMFWYRQDPGLGLRLIYFSYDVKMKEKGDIPEGYSVSREKKERFSLILESASTNQTSMYLCASSFRLAATYEQYFGPGTRLTVT.